This entry concerns a single TCR beta chain. Per the original data handling: The authors estimated nucleated cell counts from reference gene primer amplification. Assay used: immunoSEQ multiplex PCR; TCRdb lists only in-frame clones, some missing. The V and J calls and the clone size are those of that table, but D and trimming were determined from the DNA. The repertoire holds 45,000 to 55,000 clones, with approximately 78% as singletons. The sample is drawn from a study of blood T cell repertoires in COVID-19. Study-wide background: Samples representing acute and convalescent COVID-19 were sourced from the United States, Italy and Spain.

Looked up from germline, CDR1 is MNHEY and CDR2 is SVGAGI. The CDR3 consists of 14 residues. V was pared by 2 bases and J by 5 bases, with 2 bases of the junction left unmatched. Sequencing was done on a sample of PBMCs or T cells enriched from blood (not recorded which). The gene calls are TRBV6-5 and TRBJ1-2; 10 positions match TRBD1. The receptor's source is a woman aged 45 to 65 with acute COVID-19. The CDR3 sequence is CASSYGDRGYGYTF. CDR3 sequence (DNA): TGTGCCAGCAGTTACGGGGACAGGGGATATGGCTACACCTTC.